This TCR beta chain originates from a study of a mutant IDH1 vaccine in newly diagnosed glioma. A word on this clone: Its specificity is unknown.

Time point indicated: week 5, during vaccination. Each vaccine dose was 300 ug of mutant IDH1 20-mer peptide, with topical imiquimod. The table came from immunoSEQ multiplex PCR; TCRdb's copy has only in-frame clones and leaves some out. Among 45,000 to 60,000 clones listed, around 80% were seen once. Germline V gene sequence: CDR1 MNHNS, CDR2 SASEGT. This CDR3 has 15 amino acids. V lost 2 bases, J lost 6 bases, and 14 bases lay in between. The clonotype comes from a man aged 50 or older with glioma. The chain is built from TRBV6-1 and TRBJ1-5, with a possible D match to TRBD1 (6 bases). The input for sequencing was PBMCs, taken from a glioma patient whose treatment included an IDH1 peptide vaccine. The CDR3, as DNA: TGTGCCAGCAGTGAATTAGTACAGGGAGGTCAGCCCCAGCATTTT. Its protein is CASSELVQGGQPQHF.